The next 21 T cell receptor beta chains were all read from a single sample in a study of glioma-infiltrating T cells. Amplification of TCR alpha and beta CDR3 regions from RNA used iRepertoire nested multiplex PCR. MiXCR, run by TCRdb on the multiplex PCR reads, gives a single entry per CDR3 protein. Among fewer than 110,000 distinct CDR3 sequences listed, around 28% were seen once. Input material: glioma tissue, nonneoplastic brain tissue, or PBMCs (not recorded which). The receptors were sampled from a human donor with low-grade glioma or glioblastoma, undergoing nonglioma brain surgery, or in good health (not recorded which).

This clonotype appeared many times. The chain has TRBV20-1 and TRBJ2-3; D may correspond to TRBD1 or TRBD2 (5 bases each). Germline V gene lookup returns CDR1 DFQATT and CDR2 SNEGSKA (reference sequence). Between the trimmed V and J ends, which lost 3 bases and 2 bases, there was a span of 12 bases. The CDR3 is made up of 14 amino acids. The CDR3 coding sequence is TGCAGTGCTAGGGGTAACGGGGCCACAGATACGCAGTATTTT. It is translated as CSARGNGATDTQYF.

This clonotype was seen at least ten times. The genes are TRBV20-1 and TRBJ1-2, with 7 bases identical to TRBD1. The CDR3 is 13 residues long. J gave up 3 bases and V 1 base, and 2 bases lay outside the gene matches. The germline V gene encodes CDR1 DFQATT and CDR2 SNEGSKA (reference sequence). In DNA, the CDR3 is TGCAGTGCTAGAGGACAGGGCGACTATGGCTACACCTTC. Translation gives CSARGQGDYGYTF.

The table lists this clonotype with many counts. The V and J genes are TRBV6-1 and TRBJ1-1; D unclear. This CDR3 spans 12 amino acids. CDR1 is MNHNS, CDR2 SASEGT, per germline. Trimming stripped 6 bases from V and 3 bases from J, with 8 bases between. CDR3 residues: CASRGRHTEAFF. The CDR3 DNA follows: TGTGCCAGCAGGGGTCGGCACACTGAAGCTTTCTTT.

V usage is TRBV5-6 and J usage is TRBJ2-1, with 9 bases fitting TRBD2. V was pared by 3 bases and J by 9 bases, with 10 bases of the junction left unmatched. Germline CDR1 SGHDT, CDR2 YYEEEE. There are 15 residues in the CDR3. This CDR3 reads CASSSSGGGAPEQFF. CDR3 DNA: TGTGCCAGCAGCTCATCTGGCGGGGGGGCTCCTGAGCAGTTCTTC.

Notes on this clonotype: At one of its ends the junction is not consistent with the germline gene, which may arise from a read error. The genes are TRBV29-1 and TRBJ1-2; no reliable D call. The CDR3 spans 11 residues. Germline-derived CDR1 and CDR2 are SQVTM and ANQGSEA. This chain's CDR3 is CSVELGYAYTF. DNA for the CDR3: TGCAGCGTTGAGCTGGGGTATGCCTACACCTTC.

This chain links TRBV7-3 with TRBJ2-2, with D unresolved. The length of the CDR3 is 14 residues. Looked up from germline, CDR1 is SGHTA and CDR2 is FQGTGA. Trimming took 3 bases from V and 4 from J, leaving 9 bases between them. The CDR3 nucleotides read TGTGCCAGCAGCTTCGTCTCTGGCACCGGGGAGCTGTTTTTT. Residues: CASSFVSGTGELFF.

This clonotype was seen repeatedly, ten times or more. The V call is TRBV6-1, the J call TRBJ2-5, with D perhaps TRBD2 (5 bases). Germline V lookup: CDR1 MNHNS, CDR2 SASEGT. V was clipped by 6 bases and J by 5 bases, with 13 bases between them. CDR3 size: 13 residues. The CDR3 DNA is TGTGCCAGCAGGGAGGCTGGGTCGGAGACCCAGTACTTC. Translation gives CASREAGSETQYF.

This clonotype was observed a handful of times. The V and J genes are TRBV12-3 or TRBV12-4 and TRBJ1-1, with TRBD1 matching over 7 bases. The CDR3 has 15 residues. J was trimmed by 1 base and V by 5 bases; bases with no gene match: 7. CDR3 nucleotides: TGTGCCAGCAGTCATAGGACAGGCCCGAACACTGAAGCTTTCTTT. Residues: CASSHRTGPNTEAFF.

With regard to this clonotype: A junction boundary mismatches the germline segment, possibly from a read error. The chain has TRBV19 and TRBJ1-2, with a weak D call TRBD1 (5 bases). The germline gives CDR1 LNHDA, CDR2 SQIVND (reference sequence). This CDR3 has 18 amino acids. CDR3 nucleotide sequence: TGTGCCAGTAGTATATTTAATCGGGACGGGACCTATGGCTATGGCTACACCTTT. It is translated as CASSIFNRDGTYGYGYTF.

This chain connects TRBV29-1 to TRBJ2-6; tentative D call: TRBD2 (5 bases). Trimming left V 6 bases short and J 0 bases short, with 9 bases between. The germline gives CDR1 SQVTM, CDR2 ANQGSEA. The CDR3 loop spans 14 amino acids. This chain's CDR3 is CSVGKGSGANVLTF. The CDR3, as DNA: TGCAGCGTCGGGAAGGGCTCTGGGGCCAACGTCCTGACTTTC.

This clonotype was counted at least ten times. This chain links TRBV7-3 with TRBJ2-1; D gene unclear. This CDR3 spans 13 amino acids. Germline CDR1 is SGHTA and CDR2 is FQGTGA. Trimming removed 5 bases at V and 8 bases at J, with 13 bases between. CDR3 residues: CASSPYRRDEQFF. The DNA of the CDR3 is TGTGCCAGCAGCCCATACCGCCGAGATGAGCAGTTCTTC.

The CDR3 DNA reads TGTGCCAGCAGCTTTTGGGGGGGGACGGATACGCAGTATTTT. Protein sequence: CASSFWGGTDTQYF. The chain couples TRBV7-2 to TRBJ2-3, with TRBD2 matching 7 bases. The CDR3 has 14 residues. Trimming removed 3 bases from V and 6 bases from J; junction bases left unmatched: 6. Per the germline V gene, CDR1 is SGHTA and CDR2 is FQGNSA.

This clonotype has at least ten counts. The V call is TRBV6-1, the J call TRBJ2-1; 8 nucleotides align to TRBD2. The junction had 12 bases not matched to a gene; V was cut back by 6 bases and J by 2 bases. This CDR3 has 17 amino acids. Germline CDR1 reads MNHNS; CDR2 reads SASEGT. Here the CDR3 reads CASSLTTLAGPYNEQFF. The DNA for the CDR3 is TGTGCCAGCAGCCTTACCACCTTAGCGGGGCCCTACAATGAGCAGTTCTTC.

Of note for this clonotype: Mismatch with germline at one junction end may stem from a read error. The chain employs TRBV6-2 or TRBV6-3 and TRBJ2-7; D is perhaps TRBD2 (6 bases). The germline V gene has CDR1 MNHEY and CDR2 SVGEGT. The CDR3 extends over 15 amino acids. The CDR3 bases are TGTGCCAGCTCCAAAAAGAGGGAGGAGGTCTACGAGCAGCACTTC. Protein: CASSKKREEVYEQHF.

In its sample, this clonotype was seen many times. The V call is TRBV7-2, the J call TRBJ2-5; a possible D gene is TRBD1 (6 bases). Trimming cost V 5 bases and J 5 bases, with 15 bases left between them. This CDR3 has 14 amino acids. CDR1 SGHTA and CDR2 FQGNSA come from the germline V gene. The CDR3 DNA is TGTGCCAGCAGCGCTATCCACAGGGACGAGACCCAGTACTTC. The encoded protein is CASSAIHRDETQYF.

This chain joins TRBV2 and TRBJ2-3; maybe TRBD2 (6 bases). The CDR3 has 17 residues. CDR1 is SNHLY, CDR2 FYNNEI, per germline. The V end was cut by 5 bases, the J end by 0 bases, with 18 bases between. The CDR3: CASSPLEEGPSTDTQYF. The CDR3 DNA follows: TGTGCCAGCAGTCCCCTCGAGGAGGGCCCCAGCACAGATACGCAGTATTTT.

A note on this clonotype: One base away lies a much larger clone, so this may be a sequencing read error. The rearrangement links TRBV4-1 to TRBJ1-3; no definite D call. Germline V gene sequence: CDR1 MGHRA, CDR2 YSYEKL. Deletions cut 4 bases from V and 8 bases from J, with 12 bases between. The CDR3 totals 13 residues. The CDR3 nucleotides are TGCGCCAGCAGCCTGAAAACCCGGGACACCATATATTTT. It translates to CASSLKTRDTIYF.

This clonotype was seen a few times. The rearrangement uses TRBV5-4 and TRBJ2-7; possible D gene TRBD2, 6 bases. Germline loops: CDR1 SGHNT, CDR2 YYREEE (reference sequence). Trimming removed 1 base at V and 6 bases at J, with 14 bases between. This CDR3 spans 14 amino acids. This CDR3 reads CASSLQGLTVEQYF. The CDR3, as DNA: TGTGCCAGCAGCTTGCAGGGACTTACGGTCGAGCAGTACTTC.

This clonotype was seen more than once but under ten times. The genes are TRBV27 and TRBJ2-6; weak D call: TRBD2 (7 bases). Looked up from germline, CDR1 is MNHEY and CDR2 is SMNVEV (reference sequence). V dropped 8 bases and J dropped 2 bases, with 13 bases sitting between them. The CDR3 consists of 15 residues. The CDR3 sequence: CASPLGGPGANVLTF. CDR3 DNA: TGTGCCAGCCCCCTGGGGGGGCCTGGGGCCAACGTCCTGACTTTC.

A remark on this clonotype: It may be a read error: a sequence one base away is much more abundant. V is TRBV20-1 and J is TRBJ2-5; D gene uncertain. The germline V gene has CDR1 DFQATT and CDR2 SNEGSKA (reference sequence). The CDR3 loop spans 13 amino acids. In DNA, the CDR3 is TGCAGTGCCCCCCCTCCCCCTGCATGGACCCGGTACTTC. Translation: CSAPPPPAWTRYF.

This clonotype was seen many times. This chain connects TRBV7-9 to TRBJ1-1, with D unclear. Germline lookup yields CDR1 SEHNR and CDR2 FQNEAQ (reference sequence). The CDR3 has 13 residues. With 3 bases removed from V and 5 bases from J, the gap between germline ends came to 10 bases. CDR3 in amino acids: CASSFSTLTEAFF. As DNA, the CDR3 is TGTGCCAGCAGCTTCTCGACACTGACTGAAGCTTTCTTT.